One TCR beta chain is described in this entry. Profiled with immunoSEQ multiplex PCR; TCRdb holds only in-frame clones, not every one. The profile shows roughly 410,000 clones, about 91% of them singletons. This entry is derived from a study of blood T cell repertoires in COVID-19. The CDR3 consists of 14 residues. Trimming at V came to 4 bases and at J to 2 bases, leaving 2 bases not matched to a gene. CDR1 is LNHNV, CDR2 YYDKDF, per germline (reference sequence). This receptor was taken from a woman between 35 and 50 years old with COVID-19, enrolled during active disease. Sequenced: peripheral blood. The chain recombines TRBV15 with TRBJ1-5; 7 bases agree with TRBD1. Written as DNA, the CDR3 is TGTGCCACCAGCACAGGGGGTGGCAATCAGCCCCAGCATTTT. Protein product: CATSTGGGNQPQHF.